This is a list of T cell receptor beta chains from one sample in a study of T cells in Graves' hyperthyroidism and ophthalmopathy. MiXCR, applied by TCRdb to the multiplex PCR reads, yields one record per CDR3 protein. This table has some 350,000 distinct CDR3 sequences, 15% to 17% appearing once. What was sequenced was blood. These receptors were obtained from a woman aged 18-35 years with Graves' hyperthyroidism that later progressed to Graves' ophthalmopathy. Both conserved end residues are part of each CDR3. D genes are given only for firm matches. Clone sizes are given selectively: once, few, many, or a class where the clone is expanded.

D gene	V gene	clone size	J gene	CDR3 protein	CDR3 DNA
TRBD2	TRBV28	few	TRBJ2-7	CASSSGTSGDSSYEQYF	TGTGCCAGCAGTTCCGGGACTAGCGGGGACAGCTCCTACGAGCAGTACTTC
.	TRBV7-9	many	TRBJ1-1	CASSSSGGDTEAFF	TGTGCCAGCAGCTCGTCCGGGGGGGACACTGAAGCTTTCTTT
.	TRBV11-2	many	TRBJ1-1	CASSLDFGQEAFF	TGTGCCAGCAGCTTAGATTTCGGACAGGAAGCTTTCTTT
.	TRBV6-1	many	TRBJ2-5	CASSTLLLQGGETQYF	TGTGCCAGCAGTACGCTATTATTACAGGGTGGAGAGACCCAGTACTTC
TRBD2	TRBV4-3	.	TRBJ2-7	CASSPGSGLAEYEQYF	TGCGCCAGCAGCCCCGGGTCGGGACTAGCGGAATACGAGCAGTACTTC
TRBD1	TRBV10-3	few	TRBJ1-1	CAITQTGQNTEAFF	TGTGCCATCACCCAGACAGGGCAGAACACTGAAGCTTTCTTT
TRBD1	TRBV28	many	TRBJ1-4	CASTAGQGKLFF	TGTGCCTCAACCGCCGGACAGGGAAAACTGTTTTTT
.	TRBV28	many	TRBJ2-7	CASSFFAGSYEQYF	TGTGCCAGCAGTTTTTTTGCGGGATCTTACGAGCAGTACTTC
.	TRBV7-9	.	TRBJ2-6	CASGPSGANVLTF	TGTGCCAGCGGGCCCTCTGGGGCCAACGTCCTGACTTTC
TRBD1	TRBV11-2	many	TRBJ2-5	CASSLEVFIQGGSQETQYF	TGTGCCAGCAGCTTAGAGGTCTTTATACAGGGGGGCTCCCAAGAGACCCAGTACTTC
.	TRBV18	many	TRBJ2-5	CASSPQLAVETQYF	TGTGCCAGCTCACCACAACTGGCGGTAGAGACCCAGTACTTC
TRBD1	TRBV10-3	many	TRBJ1-1	CAIRDRVKNTEAFF	TGTGCCATCAGGGACAGGGTAAAGAACACTGAAGCTTTCTTT
.	TRBV6-2/TRBV6-3	.	TRBJ2-2	CASSGVWELFF	TGTGCCAGCAGTGGGGTTTGGGAGCTGTTTTTT